This T cell receptor (beta chain) was observed in a study of blood T cell repertoires in COVID-19. For the study at large: Italy, Spain and the United States were the sources of the convalescent and acute COVID-19 samples. In each case, the material was cDNA or gDNA derived from T cells, B-cell-depleted T cells, or PBMCs.

Authors' data handling: Amplification of reference gene primers provided the estimated nucleated cell counts. Produced via immunoSEQ multiplex PCR; TCRdb's table is partial and in-frame only. D and trimming come from the DNA, and the V and J calls and clone size come from that table. The profile covers a few hundred thousand clones, with approximately 80% appearing a single time and around 2% taken by the ten largest. Looked up from germline, CDR1 is SGHKS and CDR2 is YYEKEE (reference sequence). The CDR3 runs to 15 residues. V dropped 2 bases and J dropped 3; count of bases not matched to a gene: 7.

The V and J genes are TRBV5-5 and TRBJ2-7, with 8 bases identical to TRBD2. This receptor was obtained from a man aged 30-40 years who had recovered from COVID-19. What was sequenced was peripheral blood. CDR3 loop: CASSFGLASVYEQYV. DNA of the CDR3: TGTGCCAGCAGCTTCGGACTAGCCTCTGTCTACGAGCAGTACGTC.